This T cell receptor (beta chain) was recorded in a study of blood T cell repertoires in COVID-19. Study as a whole: Spain, Italy and the United States supplied samples that represented acute and convalescent COVID-19. The analysed material was cDNA or gDNA that came from T cells, B-cell-depleted T cells, or PBMCs.

This clone was detected only once. The germline CDR1 and CDR2 sequences are MNHEY and SMNVEV (reference sequence). CDR3 length equals 12 residues. V lost 4 bases and J 9 bases, leaving 12 bases between the germline ends. Under the authors' procedure: For nucleated cells, counts were estimated from reference gene primer amplification. Generated by immunoSEQ multiplex PCR, the TCRdb table keeps only in-frame clones and is missing some. The V and J calls and clone size come from that table; D and trimming were worked out from the DNA. The sample yields fewer than 500,000 clones, 86% seen once. Sequencing input: peripheral blood. The chain uses TRBV27 and TRBJ1-1, with D hard to call. The sequence was collected from a woman between 25 and 40 years old with active or convalescent COVID-19. The CDR3 nucleotides are TGTGCCAGCAGTTCAACGCGGGGTAAAGCTTTCTTT. It specifies CASSSTRGKAFF.